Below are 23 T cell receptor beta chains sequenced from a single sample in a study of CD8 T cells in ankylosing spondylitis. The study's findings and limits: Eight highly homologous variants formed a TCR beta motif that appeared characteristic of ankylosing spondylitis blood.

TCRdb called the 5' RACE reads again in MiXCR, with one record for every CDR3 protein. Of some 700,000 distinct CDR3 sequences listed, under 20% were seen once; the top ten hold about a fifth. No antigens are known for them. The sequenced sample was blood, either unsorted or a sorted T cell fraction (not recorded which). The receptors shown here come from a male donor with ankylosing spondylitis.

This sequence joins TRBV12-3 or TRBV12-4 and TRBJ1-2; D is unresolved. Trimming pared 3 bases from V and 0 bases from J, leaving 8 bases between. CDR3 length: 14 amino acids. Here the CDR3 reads CASSFSAANYGYTF. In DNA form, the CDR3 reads TGTGCCAGCAGTTTCTCAGCTGCTAACTATGGCTACACCTTC.

CDR3 loop: CASSFRLAGTTGELFF. CDR3 DNA: TGCGCCAGCAGCTTCCGACTAGCGGGGACGACCGGGGAGCTGTTTTTT. The chain employs TRBV5-1 and TRBJ2-2; 11 nucleotides line up with TRBD2. The germline gives CDR1 SGHRS, CDR2 YFSETQ. The trim removed 2 bases at V and 5 bases at J, leaving 5 bases unmatched. The CDR3 is 16 residues long.

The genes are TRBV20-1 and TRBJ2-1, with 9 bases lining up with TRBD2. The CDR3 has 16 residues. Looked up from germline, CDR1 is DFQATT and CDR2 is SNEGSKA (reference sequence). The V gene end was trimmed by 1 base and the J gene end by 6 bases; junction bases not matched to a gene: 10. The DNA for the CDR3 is TGCAGTGCTAGAGCCCCCGGCGGGGGGGCAGGCAATGAGCAGTTCTTC. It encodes CSARAPGGGAGNEQFF.

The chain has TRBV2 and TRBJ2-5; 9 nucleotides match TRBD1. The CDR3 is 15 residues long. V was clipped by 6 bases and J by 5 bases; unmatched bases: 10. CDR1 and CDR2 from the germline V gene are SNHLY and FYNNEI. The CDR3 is CASSPRDRARETQYF. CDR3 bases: TGTGCCAGCAGCCCGCGGGACAGGGCCAGGGAGACCCAGTACTTC.

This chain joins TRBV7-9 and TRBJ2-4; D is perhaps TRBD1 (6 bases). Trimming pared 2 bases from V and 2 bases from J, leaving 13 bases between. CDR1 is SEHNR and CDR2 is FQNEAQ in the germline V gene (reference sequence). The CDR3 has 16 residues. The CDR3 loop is CASSLQGPGSKNIQYF. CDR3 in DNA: TGTGCCAGCAGCTTACAGGGGCCGGGATCCAAAAACATTCAGTACTTC.

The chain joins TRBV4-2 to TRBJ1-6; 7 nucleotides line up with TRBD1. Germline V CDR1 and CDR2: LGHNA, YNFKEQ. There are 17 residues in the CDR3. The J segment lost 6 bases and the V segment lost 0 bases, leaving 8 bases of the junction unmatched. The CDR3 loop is CASSQEAATGSNSPLHF. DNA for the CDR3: TGTGCCAGCAGCCAAGAAGCTGCGACAGGGTCTAATTCACCCCTCCACTTT.

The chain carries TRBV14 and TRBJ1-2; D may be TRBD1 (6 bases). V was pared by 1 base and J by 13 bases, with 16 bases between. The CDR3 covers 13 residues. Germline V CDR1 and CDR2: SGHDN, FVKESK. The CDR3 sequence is CASSQVRFQGLTF. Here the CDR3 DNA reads TGTGCCAGCAGCCAAGTTCGTTTTCAGGGGCTCACCTTC.

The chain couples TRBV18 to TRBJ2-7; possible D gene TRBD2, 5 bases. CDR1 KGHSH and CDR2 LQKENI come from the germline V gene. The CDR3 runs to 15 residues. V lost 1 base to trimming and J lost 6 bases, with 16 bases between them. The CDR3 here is CASSPQGVGAGEQYF. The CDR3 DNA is TGTGCCAGCTCACCACAAGGCGTGGGAGCCGGCGAGCAGTACTTC. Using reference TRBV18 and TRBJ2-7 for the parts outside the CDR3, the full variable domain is NAGVMQNPRHLVRRRGQEARLRCSPMKGHSHVYWYRQLPEEGLKFMVYLQKENIIDESGMPKERFSAEFPKEGPSILRIQQVVRGDSAAYFCASSPQGVGAGEQYFGPGTRLTVT.

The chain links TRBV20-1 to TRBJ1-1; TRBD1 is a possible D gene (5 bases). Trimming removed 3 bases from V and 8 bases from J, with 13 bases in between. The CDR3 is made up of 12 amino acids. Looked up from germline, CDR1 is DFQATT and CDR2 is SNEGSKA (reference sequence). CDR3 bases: TGCAGTGCTAGTGGAGGGGCGCGAGAAGCTTTCTTT. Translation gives CSASGGAREAFF.

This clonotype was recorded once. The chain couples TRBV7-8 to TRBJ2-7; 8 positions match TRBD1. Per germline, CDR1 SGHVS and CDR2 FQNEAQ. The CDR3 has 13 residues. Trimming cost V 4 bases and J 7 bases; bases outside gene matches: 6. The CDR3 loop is CASSWDRTGEQYF. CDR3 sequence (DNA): TGTGCCAGCAGCTGGGACAGGACTGGGGAGCAGTACTTC.

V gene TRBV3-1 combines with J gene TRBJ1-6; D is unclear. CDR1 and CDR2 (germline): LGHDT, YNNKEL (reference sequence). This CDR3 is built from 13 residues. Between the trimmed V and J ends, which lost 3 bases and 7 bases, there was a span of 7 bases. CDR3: CASSQGQNSPLHF. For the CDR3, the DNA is TGTGCCAGCAGCCAGGGCCAAAATTCACCCCTCCACTTT.

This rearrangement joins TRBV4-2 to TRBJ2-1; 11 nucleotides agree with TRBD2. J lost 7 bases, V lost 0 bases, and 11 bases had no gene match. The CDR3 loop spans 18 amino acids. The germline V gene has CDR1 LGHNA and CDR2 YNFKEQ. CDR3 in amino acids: CASSQDGAVAGGLNEQFF. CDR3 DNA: TGTGCCAGCAGCCAAGATGGGGCCGTAGCGGGAGGGCTGAATGAGCAGTTCTTC.

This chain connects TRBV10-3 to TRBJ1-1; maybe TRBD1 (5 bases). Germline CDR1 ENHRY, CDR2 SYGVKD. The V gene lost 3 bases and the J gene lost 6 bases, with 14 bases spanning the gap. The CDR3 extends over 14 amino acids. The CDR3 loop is CAISELGRGPEAFF. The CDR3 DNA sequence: TGTGCCATCAGTGAATTGGGGCGAGGGCCTGAAGCTTTCTTT.

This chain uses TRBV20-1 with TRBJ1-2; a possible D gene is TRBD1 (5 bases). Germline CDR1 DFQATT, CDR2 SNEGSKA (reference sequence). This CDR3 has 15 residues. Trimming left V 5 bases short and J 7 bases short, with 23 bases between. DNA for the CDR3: TGCAGTGCTTACCCAGGGTTTGGGGCACGATCTGGCTACACCTTC. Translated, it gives CSAYPGFGARSGYTF.

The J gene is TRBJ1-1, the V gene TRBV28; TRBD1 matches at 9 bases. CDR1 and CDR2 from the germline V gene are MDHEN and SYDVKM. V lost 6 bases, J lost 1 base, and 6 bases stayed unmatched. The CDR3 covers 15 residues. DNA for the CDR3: TGTGCCAGCAGCGCCCCGGGACAGGGGAACACTGAAGCTTTCTTT. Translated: CASSAPGQGNTEAFF.

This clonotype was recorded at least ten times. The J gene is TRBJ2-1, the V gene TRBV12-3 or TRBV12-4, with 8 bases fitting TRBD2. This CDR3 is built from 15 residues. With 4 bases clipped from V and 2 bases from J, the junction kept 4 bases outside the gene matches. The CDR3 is CASSSGSGAYNEQFF. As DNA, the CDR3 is TGTGCCAGCAGTTCTGGTAGCGGGGCCTACAATGAGCAGTTCTTC.

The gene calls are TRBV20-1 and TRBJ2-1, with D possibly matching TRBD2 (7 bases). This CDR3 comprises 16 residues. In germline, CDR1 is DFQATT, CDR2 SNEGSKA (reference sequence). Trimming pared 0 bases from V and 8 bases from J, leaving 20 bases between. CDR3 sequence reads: CSARDPSGGLLHEQFF. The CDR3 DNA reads TGCAGTGCTAGAGATCCGTCCGGGGGGCTACTTCATGAGCAGTTCTTC.

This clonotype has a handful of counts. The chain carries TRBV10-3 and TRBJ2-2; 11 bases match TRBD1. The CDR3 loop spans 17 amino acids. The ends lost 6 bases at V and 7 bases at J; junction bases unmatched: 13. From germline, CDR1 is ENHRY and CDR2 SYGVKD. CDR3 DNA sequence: TGTGCCATCAGCGAGGAGGGCGGACAGGGGGCCATCGGGGAGCTGTTTTTT. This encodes CAISEEGGQGAIGELFF.

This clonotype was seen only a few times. The CDR3 nucleotides are TGTGCCAGCGGCTTGGGCTCCTACGAGCAGTACTTC. Its translation: CASGLGSYEQYF. This sequence joins TRBV27 and TRBJ2-7; D is undetermined. CDR3 length equals 12 residues. V gave up 8 bases and J gave up 0 bases, with 8 bases separating them. Germline V gene sequence: CDR1 MNHEY, CDR2 SMNVEV (reference sequence).

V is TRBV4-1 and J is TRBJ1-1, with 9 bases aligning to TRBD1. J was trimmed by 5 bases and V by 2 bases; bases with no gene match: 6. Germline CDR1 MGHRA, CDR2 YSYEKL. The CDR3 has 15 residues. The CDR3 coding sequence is TGCGCCAGCAGCCAACCGGACAGGGGAGGGACTGAAGCTTTCTTT. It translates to CASSQPDRGGTEAFF.

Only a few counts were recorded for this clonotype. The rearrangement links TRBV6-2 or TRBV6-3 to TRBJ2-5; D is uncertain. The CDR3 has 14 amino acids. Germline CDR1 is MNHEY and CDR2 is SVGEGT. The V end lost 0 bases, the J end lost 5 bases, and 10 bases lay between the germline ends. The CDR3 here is CASSYSLVSETQYF. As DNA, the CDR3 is TGTGCCAGCAGTTACTCGCTAGTCTCGGAGACCCAGTACTTC.

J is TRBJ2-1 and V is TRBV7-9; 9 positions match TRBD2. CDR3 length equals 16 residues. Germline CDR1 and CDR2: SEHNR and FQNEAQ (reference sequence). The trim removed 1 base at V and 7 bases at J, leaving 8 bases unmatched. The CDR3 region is CASSLGSSGRRNEQFF. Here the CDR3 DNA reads TGTGCCAGCAGCTTAGGGAGTAGCGGGAGACGTAATGAGCAGTTCTTC.

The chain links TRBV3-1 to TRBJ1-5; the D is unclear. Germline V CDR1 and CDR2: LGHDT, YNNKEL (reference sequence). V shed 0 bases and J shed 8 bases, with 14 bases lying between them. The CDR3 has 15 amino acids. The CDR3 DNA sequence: TGTGCCAGCAGCCAAGAGTCCGGGCCCAAGAAGCCCCAGCATTTT. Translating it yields CASSQESGPKKPQHF.